This TCR beta chain was recorded in a study of post-analysis software for immune sequencing data. Findings of the study overall: Patients showed TRBV5-6, TRBV5-1 and TRBV20-1 among a handful of TRBV segments more frequent than in controls.

A note on this clonotype: Its specificity is not known.

TCR beta cDNA libraries had unique molecular identifiers. TCRdb re-analysed the PCR reads in MiXCR, keeping a single row per CDR3 protein. The sample lists hundreds of thousands of distinct CDR3 sequences, 30% occurring once. The CDR3 covers 14 residues. In germline, CDR1 is SEHNR, CDR2 FQNEAQ (reference sequence). Trimming cost V 6 bases and J 5 bases; bases outside gene matches: 10. The rearrangement links TRBV7-9 to TRBJ2-7, with TRBD1 matching over 7 bases. The clonotype originates from a girl aged 10-17 years with multiple sclerosis. The sample comprised blood. CDR3 residues: CASRHNRGSHEQYF. The CDR3 DNA sequence: TGTGCCAGCAGGCATAACAGGGGAAGCCACGAGCAGTACTTC.